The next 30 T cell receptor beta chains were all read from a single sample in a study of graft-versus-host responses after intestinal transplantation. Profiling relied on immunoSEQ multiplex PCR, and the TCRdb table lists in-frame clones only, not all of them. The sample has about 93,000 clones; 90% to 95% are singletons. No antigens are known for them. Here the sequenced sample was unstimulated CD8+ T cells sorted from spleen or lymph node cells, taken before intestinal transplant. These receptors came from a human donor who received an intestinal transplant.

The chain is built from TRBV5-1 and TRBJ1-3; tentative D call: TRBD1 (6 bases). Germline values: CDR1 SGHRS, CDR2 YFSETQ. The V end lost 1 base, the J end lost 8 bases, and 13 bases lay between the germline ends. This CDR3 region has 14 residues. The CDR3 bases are TGCGCCAGCAGCTTGACAGGGTCATTAGACACCATATATTTT. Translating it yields CASSLTGSLDTIYF.

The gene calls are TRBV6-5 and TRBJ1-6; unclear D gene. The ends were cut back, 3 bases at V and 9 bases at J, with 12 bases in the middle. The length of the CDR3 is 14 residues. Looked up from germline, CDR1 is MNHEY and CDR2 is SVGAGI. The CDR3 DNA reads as TGTGCCAGCAGTTATCTAGATACAAGTTCACCCCTCCACTTT. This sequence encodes CASSYLDTSSPLHF.

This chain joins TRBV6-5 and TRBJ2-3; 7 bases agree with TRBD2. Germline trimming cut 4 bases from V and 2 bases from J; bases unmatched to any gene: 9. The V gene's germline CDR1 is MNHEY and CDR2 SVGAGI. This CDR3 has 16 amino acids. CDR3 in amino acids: CASSFERGTSTDTQYF. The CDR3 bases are TGTGCCAGCAGTTTCGAGCGGGGAACCTCCACAGATACGCAGTATTTT.

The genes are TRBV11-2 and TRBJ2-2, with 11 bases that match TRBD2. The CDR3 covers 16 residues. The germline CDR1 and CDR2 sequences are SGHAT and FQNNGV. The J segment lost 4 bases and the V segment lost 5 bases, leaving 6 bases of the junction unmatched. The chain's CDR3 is CASSALAGGRTGELFF. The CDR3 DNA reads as TGTGCCAGCAGCGCTCTAGCGGGAGGCCGCACCGGGGAGCTGTTTTTT.

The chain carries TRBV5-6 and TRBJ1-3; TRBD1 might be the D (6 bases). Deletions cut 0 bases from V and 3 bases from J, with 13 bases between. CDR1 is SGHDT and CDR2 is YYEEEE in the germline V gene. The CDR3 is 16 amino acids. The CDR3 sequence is CASSLEQGAFGNTIYF. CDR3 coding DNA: TGTGCCAGCAGCTTGGAACAGGGTGCGTTTGGAAACACCATATATTTT.

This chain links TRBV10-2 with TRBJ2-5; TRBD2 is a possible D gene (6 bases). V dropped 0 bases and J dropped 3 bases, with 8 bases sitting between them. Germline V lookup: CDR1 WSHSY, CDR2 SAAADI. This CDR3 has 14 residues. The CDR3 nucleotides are TGCGCCAGCAGTGAGTCTGCGGGAAAAGAGACCCAGTACTTC. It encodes CASSESAGKETQYF.

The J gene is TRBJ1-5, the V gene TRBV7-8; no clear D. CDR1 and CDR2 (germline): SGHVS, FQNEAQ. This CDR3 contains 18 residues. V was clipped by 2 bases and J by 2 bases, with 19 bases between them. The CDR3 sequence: CASSLNAERGMGNQPQHF. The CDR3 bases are TGTGCCAGCAGCTTAAATGCCGAACGGGGTATGGGCAATCAGCCCCAGCATTTT.

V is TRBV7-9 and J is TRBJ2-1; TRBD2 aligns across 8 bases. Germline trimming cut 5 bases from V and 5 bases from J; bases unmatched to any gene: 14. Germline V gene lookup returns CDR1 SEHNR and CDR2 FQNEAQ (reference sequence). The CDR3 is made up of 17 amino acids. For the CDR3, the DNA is TGTGCCAGCAGCCGCCCGTTGGAGCGGGGGATACACAATGAGCAGTTCTTC. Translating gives CASSRPLERGIHNEQFF.

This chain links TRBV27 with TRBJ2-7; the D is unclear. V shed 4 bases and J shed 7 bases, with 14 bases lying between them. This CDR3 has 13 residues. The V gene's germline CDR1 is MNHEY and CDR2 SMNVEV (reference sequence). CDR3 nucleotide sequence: TGTGCCAGCAGTTCCAGGCCAGGTGTTGAGCAGTACTTC. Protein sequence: CASSSRPGVEQYF.

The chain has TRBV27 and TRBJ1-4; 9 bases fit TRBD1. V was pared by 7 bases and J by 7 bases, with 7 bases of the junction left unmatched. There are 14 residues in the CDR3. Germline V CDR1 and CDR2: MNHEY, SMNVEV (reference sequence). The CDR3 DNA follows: TGTGCCAGCACGACGACAGGGGGTGGTGAAAAACTGTTTTTT. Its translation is CASTTTGGGEKLFF. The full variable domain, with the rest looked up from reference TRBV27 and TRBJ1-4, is EAQVTQNPRYLITVTGKKLTVTCSQNMNHEYMSWYRQDPGLGLRQIYYSMNVEVTDKGDVPEGYKVSRKEKRNFPLILESPSPNQTSLYFCASTTTGGGEKLFFGSGTQLSVL.

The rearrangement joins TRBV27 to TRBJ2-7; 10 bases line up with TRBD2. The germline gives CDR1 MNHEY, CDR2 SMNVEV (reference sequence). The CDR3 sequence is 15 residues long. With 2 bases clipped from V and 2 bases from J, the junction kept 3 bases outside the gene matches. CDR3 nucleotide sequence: TGTGCCAGCAGTTTAACAGCGGGAGGGCCCTACGAGCAGTACTTC. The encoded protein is CASSLTAGGPYEQYF.

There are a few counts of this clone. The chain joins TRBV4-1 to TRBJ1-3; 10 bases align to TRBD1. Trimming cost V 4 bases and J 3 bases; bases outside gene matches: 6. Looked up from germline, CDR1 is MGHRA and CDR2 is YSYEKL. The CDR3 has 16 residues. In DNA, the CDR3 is TGCGCCAGCAGCCGAGCGACAGGGGGCTATGGAAACACCATATATTTT. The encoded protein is CASSRATGGYGNTIYF.

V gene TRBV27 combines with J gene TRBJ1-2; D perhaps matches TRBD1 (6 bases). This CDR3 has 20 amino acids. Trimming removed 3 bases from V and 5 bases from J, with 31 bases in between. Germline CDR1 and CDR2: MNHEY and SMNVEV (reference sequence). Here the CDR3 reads CASSFFPGTTTTSPPYGYTF. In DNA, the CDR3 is TGTGCCAGCAGTTTCTTTCCCGGGACAACGACGACCTCCCCCCCATATGGCTACACCTTC.

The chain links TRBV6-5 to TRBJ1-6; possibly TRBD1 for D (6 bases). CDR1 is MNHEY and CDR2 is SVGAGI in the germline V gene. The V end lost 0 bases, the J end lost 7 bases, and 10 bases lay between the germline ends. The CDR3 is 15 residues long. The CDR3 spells CASSYSGAGNSPLHF. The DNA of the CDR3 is TGTGCCAGCAGTTACTCGGGGGCTGGGAATTCACCCCTCCACTTT.

CDR3 nucleotide sequence: TGTGCCAGCAGCTTGAACAGGGGGCGATCCGAGCAGTACTTC. It yields the protein CASSLNRGRSEQYF. J is TRBJ2-7 and V is TRBV5-4; 9 bases fit TRBD1. Germline lookup yields CDR1 SGHNT and CDR2 YYREEE (reference sequence). This CDR3 comprises 14 residues. V was pared by 1 base and J by 6 bases, with 5 bases of the junction left unmatched.

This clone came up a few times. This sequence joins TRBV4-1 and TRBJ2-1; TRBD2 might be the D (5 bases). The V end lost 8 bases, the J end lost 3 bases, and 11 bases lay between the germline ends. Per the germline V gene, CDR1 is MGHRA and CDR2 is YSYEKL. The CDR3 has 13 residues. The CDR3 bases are TGCGCCAGCCGAGGAGAGGGCTACAATGAGCAGTTCTTC. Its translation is CASRGEGYNEQFF.

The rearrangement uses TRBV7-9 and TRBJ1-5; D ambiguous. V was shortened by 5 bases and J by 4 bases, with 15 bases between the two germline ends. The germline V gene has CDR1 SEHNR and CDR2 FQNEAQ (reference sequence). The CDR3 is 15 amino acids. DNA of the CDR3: TGTGCCAGCAGCGAAGGACGCCGGGAAAATCAGCCCCAGCATTTT. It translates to CASSEGRRENQPQHF.

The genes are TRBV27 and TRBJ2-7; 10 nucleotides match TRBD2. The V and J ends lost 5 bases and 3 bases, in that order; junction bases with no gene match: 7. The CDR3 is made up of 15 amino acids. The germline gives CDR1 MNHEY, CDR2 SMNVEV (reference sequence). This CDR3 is CASSPRLAGHYEQYF. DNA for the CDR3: TGTGCCAGCAGTCCTAGACTAGCGGGCCACTACGAGCAGTACTTC.

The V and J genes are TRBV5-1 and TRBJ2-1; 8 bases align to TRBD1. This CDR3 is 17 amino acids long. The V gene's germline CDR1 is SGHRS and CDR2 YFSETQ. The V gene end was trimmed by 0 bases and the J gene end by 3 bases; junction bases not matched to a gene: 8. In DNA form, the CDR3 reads TGCGCCAGCAGCTTGGGCGACAGGACAGGGTACTACAATGAGCAGTTCTTC. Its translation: CASSLGDRTGYYNEQFF.

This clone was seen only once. For the CDR3, the DNA is TGTGCCAGTAGGAAGGACAGGGGGCTTACTCAGCCCCAGCATTTT. Protein sequence: CASRKDRGLTQPQHF. The chain uses TRBV19 and TRBJ1-5; 11 bases are shared with TRBD1. The CDR3 is 15 residues long. The trim removed 6 bases at V and 6 bases at J, leaving 7 bases unmatched. CDR1 is LNHDA, CDR2 SQIVND, per germline (reference sequence).

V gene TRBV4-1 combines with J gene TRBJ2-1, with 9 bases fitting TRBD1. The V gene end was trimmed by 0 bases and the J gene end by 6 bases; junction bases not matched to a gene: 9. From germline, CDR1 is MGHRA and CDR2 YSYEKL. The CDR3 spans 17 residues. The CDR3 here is CASSQEGQGTLLNEQFF. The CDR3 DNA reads TGCGCCAGCAGCCAAGAAGGACAGGGGACTTTACTCAATGAGCAGTTCTTC.

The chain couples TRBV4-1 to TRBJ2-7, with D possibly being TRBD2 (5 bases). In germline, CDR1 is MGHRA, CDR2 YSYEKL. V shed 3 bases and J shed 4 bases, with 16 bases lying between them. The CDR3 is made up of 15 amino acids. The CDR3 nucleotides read TGCGCCAGCAGCCACCCCATGGGGAGCGGTTACGAGCAGTACTTC. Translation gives CASSHPMGSGYEQYF.

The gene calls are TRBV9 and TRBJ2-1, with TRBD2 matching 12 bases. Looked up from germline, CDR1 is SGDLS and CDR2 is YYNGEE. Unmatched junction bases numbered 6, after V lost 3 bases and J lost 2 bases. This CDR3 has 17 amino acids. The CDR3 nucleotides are TGTGCCAGCAGCGGGACCACTAGCGGGGGGCCCTACAATGAGCAGTTCTTC. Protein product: CASSGTTSGGPYNEQFF.

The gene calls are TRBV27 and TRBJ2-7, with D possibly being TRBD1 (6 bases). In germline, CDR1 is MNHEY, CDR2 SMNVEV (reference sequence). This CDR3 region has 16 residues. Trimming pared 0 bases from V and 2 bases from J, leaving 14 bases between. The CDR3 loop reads CASSLSSGDIAYEQYF. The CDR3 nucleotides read TGTGCCAGCAGTTTATCCTCAGGGGACATAGCCTACGAGCAGTACTTC.

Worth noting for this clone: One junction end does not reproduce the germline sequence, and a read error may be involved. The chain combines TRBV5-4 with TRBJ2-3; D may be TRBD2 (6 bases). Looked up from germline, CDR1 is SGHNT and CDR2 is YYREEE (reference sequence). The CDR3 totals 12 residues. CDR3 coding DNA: TGTGCCAGCAGCCTGGTCCAGGGACTTCGGGAGTGG. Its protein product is CASSLVQGLREW. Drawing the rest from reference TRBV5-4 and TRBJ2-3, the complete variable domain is ETGVTQSPTHLIKTRGQQVTLRCSSQSGHNTVSWYQQALGQGPQFIFQYYREEENGRGNFPPRFSGLQFPNYSSELNVNALELDDSALYLCASSLVQGLREWGPGTRLTVL.

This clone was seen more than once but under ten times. The CDR3 sequence is CASSPSELEAFF. The DNA for the CDR3 is TGTGCCAGTAGTCCGTCCGAGCTTGAAGCTTTCTTT. The chain couples TRBV19 to TRBJ1-1; the D is unclear. V lost 5 bases, J lost 7 bases, and 11 bases lay in between. The CDR3 spans 12 residues. CDR1 LNHDA and CDR2 SQIVND come from the germline V gene (reference sequence).

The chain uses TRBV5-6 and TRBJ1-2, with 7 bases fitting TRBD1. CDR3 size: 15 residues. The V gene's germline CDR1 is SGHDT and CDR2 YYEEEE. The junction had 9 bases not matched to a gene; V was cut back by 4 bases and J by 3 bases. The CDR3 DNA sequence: TGTGCCAGCAGCCCACCCGGGACAGAGTACTATGGCTACACCTTC. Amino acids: CASSPPGTEYYGYTF.

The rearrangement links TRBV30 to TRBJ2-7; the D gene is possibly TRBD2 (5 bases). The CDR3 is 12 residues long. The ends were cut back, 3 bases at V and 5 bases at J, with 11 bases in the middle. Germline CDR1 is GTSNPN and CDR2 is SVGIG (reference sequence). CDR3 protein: CAWSGNLNEQYF. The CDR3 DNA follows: TGTGCCTGGAGCGGGAATCTAAACGAGCAGTACTTC.

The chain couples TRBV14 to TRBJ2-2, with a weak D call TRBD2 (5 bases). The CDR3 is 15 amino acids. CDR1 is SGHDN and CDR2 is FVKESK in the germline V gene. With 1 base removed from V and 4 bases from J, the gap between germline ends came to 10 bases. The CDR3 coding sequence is TGTGCCAGCAGCCAAGCGGGATACGGCACCGGGGAGCTGTTTTTT. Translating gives CASSQAGYGTGELFF.

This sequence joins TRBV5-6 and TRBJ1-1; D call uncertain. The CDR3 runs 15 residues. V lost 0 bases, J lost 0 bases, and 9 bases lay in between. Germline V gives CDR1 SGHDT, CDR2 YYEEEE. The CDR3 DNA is TGTGCCAGCAGCTTGGTTCGGGGTATGAACACTGAAGCTTTCTTT. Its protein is CASSLVRGMNTEAFF.